The 5 T cell receptor beta chains listed next were all sequenced from one sample in a study of T cell responses to AZD1222 COVID-19 vaccine. The method was immunoSEQ multiplex PCR; TCRdb's version includes in-frame clones alone and lacks a portion of them. In the table there are 85,000 to 130,000 clones, over 85% of which are singletons. The specimen comprised peripheral blood, sampled on day 0 of AZD1222 vaccination. These receptors all come from an adult in good health.

The J gene is TRBJ2-7, the V gene TRBV28; TRBD1 aligns across 7 bases. The CDR3 has 15 amino acids. V trimming: 6 bases; J trimming: 3 bases; junction bases outside the gene matches: 11. The V gene's germline CDR1 is MDHEN and CDR2 SYDVKM. CDR3 loop: CASSAPGQPDYEQYF. CDR3 DNA sequence: TGTGCCAGCAGCGCGCCGGGACAGCCAGACTACGAGCAGTACTTC. Complete variable domain (other parts from reference TRBV28 and TRBJ2-7): DVKVTQSSRYLVKRTGEKVFLECVQDMDHENMFWYRQDPGLGLRLIYFSYDVKMKEKGDIPEGYSVSREKKERFSLILESASTNQTSMYLCASSAPGQPDYEQYFGPGTRLTVT.

V is TRBV7-2 and J is TRBJ2-7, with a possible D match to TRBD2 (7 bases). In germline, CDR1 is SGHTA, CDR2 FQGNSA. Trimming removed 5 bases from V and 3 bases from J, with 17 bases in between. There are 15 residues in the CDR3. The CDR3 here is CASSPRGATDYEQYF. The CDR3 nucleotides read TGTGCCAGCAGCCCCCGGGGGGCGACAGACTACGAGCAGTACTTC.

The chain joins TRBV19 to TRBJ1-5, with 7 positions matching TRBD1. After removal of 5 bases from V and 6 bases from J, the junction contained 4 bases not matched to a gene. CDR1 is LNHDA, CDR2 SQIVND, per germline (reference sequence). The CDR3 sequence is 13 residues long. The DNA of the CDR3 is TGTGCCAGTAGTCCCAGGGGGGGTCAGCCCCAGCATTTT. Amino acids: CASSPRGGQPQHF.

The chain employs TRBV5-1 and TRBJ1-1; D gene uncertain. The CDR3 covers 14 residues. V dropped 4 bases and J dropped 7 bases, with 17 bases sitting between them. Per the germline V gene, CDR1 is SGHRS and CDR2 is YFSETQ. CDR3 nucleotide sequence: TGCGCCAGCAGCCCCTTTCCCAGCGCAAGTGAAGCTTTCTTT. Its protein product is CASSPFPSASEAFF.

The chain combines TRBV27 with TRBJ1-5; D unclear. V lost 8 bases to trimming and J lost 7 bases, with 9 bases between them. Germline V gene data show CDR1 as MNHEY and CDR2 as SMNVEV (reference sequence). The CDR3 covers 11 residues. CDR3 coding DNA: TGTGCCAGCGGCCCGTCACAGCCCCAGCATTTT. As protein: CASGPSQPQHF.